This record concerns one TCR beta chain sequence. There is no known antigen for this receptor. No base qualities exist here, and no much larger clone lies one base off it. Library method: RT-PCR. Reads for this sample came from a NextSeq 550. TCRdb applied fastp at Q25 and MiXCR to the public reads, then kept only in-frame beta chains. Each CDR3 protein appears once, grouped with its most common genes and DNA. Recorded for this sample are fewer than 25,000 distinct CDR3 sequences; roughly 43% of them occurred a single time. In total, the top ten clones hold over 70% of the sample. This sample was included in a study of patients and donors after allogeneic stem cell transplantation (TCRdb year 2020). The CDR3 holds 15 amino acids from the cysteine to the phenylalanine. Left in the record is the CDR3 DNA by itself, 45 bases read in frame from the first base. The germline V gene yields SGHRS for CDR1 and YFSETQ for CDR2. Trimming accounts for 7 bases at V and 0 bases at J, while the number of junction bases matched to no gene is 10.

Sequenced sample: blood, either unsorted or a sorted T cell fraction (not recorded which). The receptor's source is a human donor who was either an allogeneic HSCT recipient or a stem cell or donor lymphocyte infusion donor (not recorded which). It is not recorded whose cells these are; they may come from a transplant donor. Rearrangement joined TRBV5-1 to TRBJ2-7; TRBD2 agrees with 7 junctional bases. The nucleotide sequence is given as TGCGCCAGCCGCCCAGGGAGCGGGGTCTCCTACGAGCAGTACTTC. Its translation reads: CASRPGSGVSYEQYF.